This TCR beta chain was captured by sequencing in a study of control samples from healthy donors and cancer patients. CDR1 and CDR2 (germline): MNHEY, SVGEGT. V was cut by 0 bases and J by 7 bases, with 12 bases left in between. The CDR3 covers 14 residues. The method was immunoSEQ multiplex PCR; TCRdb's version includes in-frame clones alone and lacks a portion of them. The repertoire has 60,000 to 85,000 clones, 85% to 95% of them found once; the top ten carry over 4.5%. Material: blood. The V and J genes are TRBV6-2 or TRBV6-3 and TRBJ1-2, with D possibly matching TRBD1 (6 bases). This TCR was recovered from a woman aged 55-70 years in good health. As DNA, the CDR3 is TGTGCCAGCAGTTACTCCGGACAGTCTGGTGGCTACACCTTC. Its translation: CASSYSGQSGGYTF.